These 28 T cell receptor beta chains share one sample of origin, sequenced in a study of cytomegalovirus exposure and HLA in healthy donors. PCR employed 60 Vbeta and 13 Jbeta primers. Assay: immunoSEQ multiplex PCR; the TCRdb copy retains only in-frame clones and omits some. The data contain about 140,000 clones, roughly 73% of them singletons. Input material: PBMCs. All receptors come from a human donor in good health.

This clone was counted between two and nine times. The genes are TRBV6-1 and TRBJ1-3; maybe TRBD1 (5 bases). CDR1 and CDR2 (germline): MNHNS, SASEGT. This CDR3 has 19 amino acids. Trimming left V 1 base short and J 0 bases short, with 19 bases between. Here the CDR3 DNA reads TGTGCCAGCAGTGAAGGCGGAATGTGGGGCGAACTCTCTGGAAACACCATATATTTT. This codes for CASSEGGMWGELSGNTIYF.

The chain links TRBV16 to TRBJ1-2; maybe TRBD1 (6 bases). V was pared by 0 bases and J by 6 bases, with 17 bases between. The germline gives CDR1 KGHSY, CDR2 FQNENV. This CDR3 is 16 amino acids long. The CDR3 DNA reads as TGTGCCAGCAGCCAATCAGGACAGCTCGGGGTGGATGGCTACACCTTC. It is translated as CASSQSGQLGVDGYTF.

The CDR3 DNA is TGTGCCAGCAGCTTAGGAGTCACGCAGTATTTT. It encodes CASSLGVTQYF. V gene TRBV11-1 combines with J gene TRBJ2-3; no firm D call. The V end was cut by 1 base, the J end by 9 bases, with 5 bases between. This CDR3 region has 11 residues. Per germline, CDR1 SGHAT and CDR2 FQDESV (reference sequence).

In this sample, this clone turned up a few times. The CDR3 loop is CAISESNFVRDRGIGANVLTF. In DNA, the CDR3 is TGTGCCATCAGTGAGTCGAATTTTGTACGTGACAGGGGGATTGGGGCCAACGTCCTGACTTTC. J is TRBJ2-6 and V is TRBV10-3; TRBD1 aligns across 9 bases. Germline V gene sequence: CDR1 ENHRY, CDR2 SYGVKD. This CDR3 contains 21 residues. With V trimmed by 0 bases and J by 3 bases, 15 bases remained unmatched.

The chain carries TRBV7-9 and TRBJ2-1; D not certain. The CDR3 totals 16 residues. The germline gives CDR1 SEHNR, CDR2 FQNEAQ (reference sequence). V was cut by 5 bases and J by 6 bases, with 20 bases left in between. CDR3 sequence: CASSPTFVESVNEQFF. In DNA, the CDR3 is TGTGCCAGCAGCCCCACTTTTGTAGAGTCCGTCAATGAGCAGTTCTTC.

The chain carries TRBV4-1 and TRBJ1-6; 9 nucleotides agree with TRBD1. The CDR3 is 18 amino acids. Germline V gene lookup returns CDR1 MGHRA and CDR2 YSYEKL. The J segment lost 7 bases and the V segment lost 5 bases, leaving 15 bases of the junction unmatched. DNA of the CDR3: TGCGCCAGCAGCGTCGGAGGGGGACAGGGAAGGCACAATTCACCCCTCCACTTT. It yields the protein CASSVGGGQGRHNSPLHF.

This clone was counted a few times. The chain combines TRBV15 with TRBJ2-7, with no clear D. CDR3 length equals 15 residues. Trimming cost V 0 bases and J 0 bases, with 9 bases left between them. Germline values: CDR1 LNHNV, CDR2 YYDKDF (reference sequence). The CDR3 is CATSRDSVPSYEQYF. As DNA, the CDR3 is TGTGCCACCAGCAGAGACAGCGTACCCTCCTACGAGCAGTACTTC.

The V call is TRBV11-2, the J call TRBJ2-5; D is undetermined. This CDR3 region has 11 residues. The V and J ends lost 4 bases and 4 bases respectively, with 4 bases between them. Germline V lookup: CDR1 SGHAT, CDR2 FQNNGV. The CDR3 bases are TGTGCCAGCAGCTCGGGAGAGACCCAGTACTTC. Its protein is CASSSGETQYF.

V gene TRBV5-6 combines with J gene TRBJ2-1; perhaps TRBD1 as D (5 bases). The ends were cut back, 3 bases at V and 7 bases at J, with 20 bases in the middle. The CDR3 is 16 residues long. Germline values: CDR1 SGHDT, CDR2 YYEEEE. Here the CDR3 DNA reads TGTGCCAGCAGCTCCCTTGGATGGCAGGGCGGAAATGAGCAGTTCTTC. The encoded protein is CASSSLGWQGGNEQFF.

The chain carries TRBV7-8 and TRBJ2-7; 7 nucleotides align to TRBD1. Germline trimming cut 5 bases from V and 3 bases from J; bases unmatched to any gene: 10. The CDR3 loop spans 15 amino acids. Germline V gene lookup returns CDR1 SGHVS and CDR2 FQNEAQ. The CDR3 loop reads CASSVGGDRDYEQYF. The CDR3 bases are TGTGCCAGCAGCGTCGGTGGGGACAGAGACTACGAGCAGTACTTC.

This chain uses TRBV13 with TRBJ2-1; D gene uncertain. The germline CDR1 and CDR2 sequences are PRHDT and FYEKMQ (reference sequence). CDR3 size: 15 residues. Trimming cost V 5 bases and J 0 bases, with 11 bases left between them. The CDR3 DNA is TGTGCCAGCAGCCAAGCGTCGGTCTCCTACAATGAGCAGTTCTTC. This codes for CASSQASVSYNEQFF.

The CDR3 DNA reads as TGCGCCAGCAGCTCCGGACAGGGGGCGGGTGAGCAGTTCTTC. It translates to CASSSGQGAGEQFF. This chain links TRBV5-1 with TRBJ2-1, with TRBD1 matching 11 bases. Germline V gene lookup returns CDR1 SGHRS and CDR2 YFSETQ. V gave up 3 bases and J gave up 9 bases; unmatched junction bases: 5. The CDR3 extends over 14 amino acids.

The chain uses TRBV9 and TRBJ2-1; 8 positions match TRBD1. Germline V CDR1 and CDR2: SGDLS, YYNGEE. The trim removed 7 bases at V and 8 bases at J, leaving 5 bases unmatched. This CDR3 is built from 12 residues. The chain's CDR3 is CASSSGGDEQFF. The CDR3 DNA follows: TGTGCCAGCTCCTCAGGGGGCGATGAGCAGTTCTTC.

The chain is built from TRBV4-1 and TRBJ2-3; 9 bases agree with TRBD2. CDR1 and CDR2 (germline): MGHRA, YSYEKL. The CDR3 has 15 amino acids. V dropped 0 bases and J dropped 6; count of bases not matched to a gene: 4. The CDR3 nucleotides are TGCGCCAGCAGCCAAGATAGCGGGAGAGGGGATACGCAGTATTTT. Amino acids: CASSQDSGRGDTQYF.

This clone was seen only a few times. V is TRBV6-4 and J is TRBJ1-2; D remains unclear. The CDR3 is 14 residues long. V lost 2 bases and J 6 bases, leaving 13 bases between the germline ends. CDR1 MRHNA and CDR2 SNTAGT come from the germline V gene. Here the CDR3 DNA reads TGTGCCAGCAGTGACGGAGCGGAAGGCGATGGCTACACCTTC. Amino acid sequence: CASSDGAEGDGYTF.

This rearrangement joins TRBV7-6 to TRBJ2-2; 7 nucleotides match TRBD2. Germline V gene data show CDR1 as SGHVS and CDR2 as FNYEAQ. The CDR3 is 15 amino acids. V lost 2 bases and J lost 1; bases outside the gene matches: 1. CDR3: CASSLIAGNTGELFF. CDR3 bases: TGTGCCAGCAGCTTAATAGCGGGGAACACCGGGGAGCTGTTTTTT.

This clone came up a few times. The genes are TRBV2 and TRBJ1-5; no clear D. Trimming cost V 3 bases and J 0 bases, with 9 bases left between them. CDR3 length equals 15 residues. In germline, CDR1 is SNHLY, CDR2 FYNNEI. For the CDR3, the DNA is TGTGCCAGCAGTGATGAGCTTTATAGCAATCAGCCCCAGCATTTT. It yields the protein CASSDELYSNQPQHF. Filled out from reference TRBV2 and TRBJ1-5, the complete variable domain reads EPEVTQTPSHQVTQMGQEVILRCVPISNHLYFYWYRQILGQKVEFLVSFYNNEISEKSEIFDDQFSVERPDGSNFTLKIRSTKLEDSAMYFCASSDELYSNQPQHFGDGTRLSIL.

This chain connects TRBV27 to TRBJ2-5, with 14 bases fitting TRBD2. The CDR3 has 18 amino acids. The J segment lost 4 bases and the V segment lost 2 bases, leaving 9 bases of the junction unmatched. Germline V gene data show CDR1 as MNHEY and CDR2 as SMNVEV (reference sequence). The CDR3 nucleotides read TGTGCCAGCAGTTTAAACCATCGACTAGCGGGAGGGATAGAGACCCAGTACTTC. Protein sequence: CASSLNHRLAGGIETQYF.

This chain links TRBV29-1 with TRBJ2-1; maybe TRBD1 (6 bases). V lost 3 bases, J lost 7 bases, and 13 bases lay in between. The length of the CDR3 is 13 residues. Germline assignment: CDR1 SQVTM and CDR2 ANQGSEA. CDR3 sequence (DNA): TGCAGCGTTGACACTACAGGGCCTAATGAGCAGTTCTTC. Its protein is CSVDTTGPNEQFF.

The chain carries TRBV5-1 and TRBJ2-5, with a tentative D call TRBD2 (6 bases). The J call may not be correct, given that the DNA end is closer to TRBJ2-7. The germline V gene has CDR1 SGHRS and CDR2 YFSETQ. This CDR3 has 14 residues. The CDR3 region has the DNA TGCGCCAGCAGCTCGGAAGCTCTAGCGTACGAGCAGTACTTC. This translates into CASSSEALAYEQYF.

The chain recombines TRBV30 with TRBJ2-5, with TRBD1 identical over 7 bases. Germline assignment: CDR1 GTSNPN and CDR2 SVGIG (reference sequence). The CDR3 is 14 residues long. Unmatched junction bases numbered 7, after V lost 2 bases and J lost 4 bases. Here the CDR3 DNA reads TGTGCCTGGAGTCCAGACAGGGCCAGAGAGACCCAGTACTTC. As protein: CAWSPDRARETQYF.

This clone is a singleton in its sample. The rearrangement links TRBV7-9 to TRBJ1-2; TRBD1 agrees at 8 bases. The CDR3 has 15 amino acids. V trimming: 1 base; J trimming: 4 bases; junction bases outside the gene matches: 5. CDR1 is SEHNR, CDR2 FQNEAQ, per germline (reference sequence). The CDR3 loop is CASSLDTGGGYGYTF. CDR3 nucleotide sequence: TGTGCCAGCAGCTTAGATACAGGGGGAGGCTATGGCTACACCTTC. The entire variable domain, with the rest obtained from reference TRBV7-9 and TRBJ1-2, is as follows: DTGVSQNPRHKITKRGQNVTFRCDPISEHNRLYWYRQTLGQGPEFLTYFQNEAQLEKSRLLSDRFSAERPKGSFSTLEIQRTEQGDSAMYLCASSLDTGGGYGYTFGSGTRLTVV.

The chain uses TRBV15 and TRBJ2-7, with 9 bases fitting TRBD2. The CDR3 is 15 residues long. CDR1 LNHNV and CDR2 YYDKDF come from the germline V gene (reference sequence). The V segment lost 3 bases and the J segment 2 bases; nucleotides outside the gene matches: 5. For the CDR3, the DNA is TGTGCCACCAGCAGGGTGACTAGCGGTACCTACGAGCAGTACTTC. Amino acids: CATSRVTSGTYEQYF.

Details on this clone: This same CDR3 is encoded by further DNA sequences in the sample. The gene calls are TRBV6-5 and TRBJ1-1; D remains ambiguous. The V end was cut by 0 bases, the J end by 1 base, with 3 bases between. CDR1 and CDR2 from the germline V gene are MNHEY and SVGAGI. This CDR3 spans 13 amino acids. In DNA form, the CDR3 reads TGTGCCAGCAGTTACTCCAGGAACACTGAAGCTTTCTTT. The encoded protein is CASSYSRNTEAFF.

The J gene is TRBJ1-6, the V gene TRBV2; D is uncertain. The germline V gene encodes CDR1 SNHLY and CDR2 FYNNEI. V lost 2 bases and J lost 6, with 8 bases in between. The CDR3 runs to 14 residues. DNA of the CDR3: TGTGCCAGCAGTGAAAACCAGGTTAATTCACCCCTCCACTTT. Translating it yields CASSENQVNSPLHF. Complete variable domain (other parts from reference TRBV2 and TRBJ1-6): EPEVTQTPSHQVTQMGQEVILRCVPISNHLYFYWYRQILGQKVEFLVSFYNNEISEKSEIFDDQFSVERPDGSNFTLKIRSTKLEDSAMYFCASSENQVNSPLHFGNGTRLTVT.

The chain uses TRBV5-4 and TRBJ1-6, with D hard to call. Deletions cut 0 bases from V and 5 bases from J, with 6 bases between. The CDR3 totals 14 residues. CDR1 is SGHNT, CDR2 YYREEE, per germline (reference sequence). CDR3 DNA sequence: TGTGCCAGCAGCTTGGACGGTAATAATTCACCCCTCCACTTT. This gives the protein CASSLDGNNSPLHF. The variable domain in full, with the rest retrieved from reference TRBV5-4 and TRBJ1-6, is ETGVTQSPTHLIKTRGQQVTLRCSSQSGHNTVSWYQQALGQGPQFIFQYYREEENGRGNFPPRFSGLQFPNYSSELNVNALELDDSALYLCASSLDGNNSPLHFGNGTRLTVT.

This clone was picked up one time. The gene calls are TRBV29-1 and TRBJ2-7, with TRBD1 matching 10 bases. Looked up from germline, CDR1 is SQVTM and CDR2 is ANQGSEA. The CDR3 is made up of 14 amino acids. V was pared by 6 bases and J by 1 base, with 6 bases of the junction left unmatched. In nucleotides, the CDR3 is TGCAGCGTCGCCGGGACAGGGGTATCCTACGAGCAGTACTTC. Translating gives CSVAGTGVSYEQYF.

The rearrangement uses TRBV1 and TRBJ2-2; the D call in the table, TRBD2, was not verified against the DNA. TRBV1 is reported as a pseudogene. This CDR3 contains 20 residues. CDR3: CTSSQDPIPRGAQDAGELFF. CDR3 bases: TGCACCAGCAGCCAAGACCCGATACCTCGTGGAGCGCAAGACGCCGGGGAGCTGTTTTTT.